Following are 32 T cell receptor beta chains from one sample sequenced in a study of shared clonotypes between healthy human individuals. Assay: immunoSEQ multiplex PCR; the TCRdb copy retains only in-frame clones and omits some. The profile covers approximately 95,000 clones, with 67% appearing a single time and more than 40% taken by the ten largest. Specimen: memory CD8+ T cells sorted from blood. Described subset: CD45RO+ cells pooled with CCR7-negative TemRA cells. These receptor sequences come from a man younger than 40 in good health.

A few counts support this clone. The same CDR3 can be traced to other DNA sequences in this sample. J is TRBJ2-6 and V is TRBV4-3; tentative D call: TRBD2 (6 bases). Trimming stripped 0 bases from V and 4 bases from J, with 10 bases between. CDR1 is LGHNA, CDR2 YSLEER, per germline. CDR3 length: 16 residues. The DNA of the CDR3 is TGCGCCAGCAGCCAAGAAGGAGGGGCGGGGGCCAACGTCCTGACTTTC. Its translation is CASSQEGGAGANVLTF.

The chain employs TRBV15 and TRBJ2-3, with a weak D call TRBD1 (6 bases). The CDR3 covers 14 residues. Trimming shortened V by 5 bases and J by 2 bases, and 11 bases separated the two germline ends. Germline V gene lookup returns CDR1 LNHNV and CDR2 YYDKDF (reference sequence). CDR3 nucleotide sequence: TGTGCCACCAGCTCTGGACAGATCACAGATACGCAGTATTTT. Translation gives CATSSGQITDTQYF.

CDR3 residues: CASSDGSSYEQYF. The CDR3, as DNA: TGTGCCAGCAGTGACGGGAGCTCCTACGAGCAGTACTTC. V is TRBV28 and J is TRBJ2-7, with D perhaps TRBD2 (6 bases). Germline CDR1 MDHEN, CDR2 SYDVKM. With 5 bases removed from V and 0 bases from J, the gap between germline ends came to 8 bases. The CDR3 consists of 13 residues.

This rearrangement joins TRBV6-5 to TRBJ2-7; D possibly corresponds to TRBD2 (5 bases). V gave up 6 bases and J gave up 3 bases, with 18 bases separating them. The CDR3 has 15 residues. Germline loops: CDR1 MNHEY, CDR2 SVGAGI. This CDR3 reads CASSEHPTTRYEQYF. CDR3 DNA sequence: TGTGCCAGCAGCGAACACCCGACTACCCGCTACGAGCAGTACTTC.

The chain couples TRBV19 to TRBJ2-1; 11 bases align to TRBD2. Unmatched junction bases numbered 4, after V lost 5 bases and J lost 7 bases. This CDR3 has 14 amino acids. Germline V gene data show CDR1 as LNHDA and CDR2 as SQIVND (reference sequence). CDR3: CASSLRLAGNEQFF. The DNA for the CDR3 is TGTGCCAGTAGTCTTCGACTAGCGGGAAATGAGCAGTTCTTC.

The chain combines TRBV28 with TRBJ2-7; perhaps TRBD2 as D (5 bases). V lost 6 bases to trimming and J lost 2 bases, with 11 bases between them. Per the germline V gene, CDR1 is MDHEN and CDR2 is SYDVKM. There are 13 residues in the CDR3. CDR3 coding DNA: TGTGCCAGCAGCATATACGGGGCCTACGAGCAGTACTTC. This codes for CASSIYGAYEQYF.

The chain uses TRBV4-3 and TRBJ2-7; 11 bases align to TRBD1. After removal of 5 bases from V and 4 bases from J, the junction contained 13 bases not matched to a gene. Germline lookup yields CDR1 LGHNA and CDR2 YSLEER. The CDR3 totals 17 residues. Here the CDR3 DNA reads TGCGCCAGCAGCGCTCACCCTCGGGGGACAGGGGGATACGAGCAGTACTTC. Protein product: CASSAHPRGTGGYEQYF.

The chain has TRBV6-1 and TRBJ1-2; 9 bases are shared with TRBD1. V gave up 3 bases and J gave up 5 bases; unmatched junction bases: 7. Germline-derived CDR1 and CDR2 are MNHNS and SASEGT. The CDR3 is 15 amino acids. CDR3 in DNA: TGTGCCAGCAGTGAGATCGGGACAGGGATTTATGGCTACACCTTC. Translated, it gives CASSEIGTGIYGYTF.

Remarks on this clone: A far bigger clonotype differs at one base, so this is likely a read error. The sample contains more than one DNA sequence encoding this CDR3. This sequence joins TRBV4-2 and TRBJ2-7; 13 nucleotides line up with TRBD2. Germline V gene data show CDR1 as LGHNA and CDR2 as YNFKEQ. Germline trimming cut 1 base from V and 3 bases from J; bases unmatched to any gene: 0. This CDR3 contains 15 residues. For the CDR3, the DNA is TGTGCCAGCAGCCAAGGACTAGCGGGAGGCTACGAGCAGTACTTC. Residues: CASSQGLAGGYEQYF.

V and J are TRBV5-1 and TRBJ2-2, with D perhaps matching TRBD2 (5 bases). This CDR3 has 16 residues. The V end lost 0 bases, the J end lost 7 bases, and 16 bases lay between the germline ends. Per germline, CDR1 SGHRS and CDR2 YFSETQ. The CDR3 is CASSLEGPGMGGELFF. The CDR3 coding sequence is TGCGCCAGCAGCTTGGAGGGTCCGGGGATGGGCGGGGAGCTGTTTTTT.

V gene TRBV9 combines with J gene TRBJ2-1; TRBD2 might be the D (6 bases). Germline CDR1 and CDR2: SGDLS and YYNGEE. Trimming removed 8 bases at V and 4 bases at J, with 16 bases between. This CDR3 is 14 amino acids long. The CDR3 is CASGGTAPYNEQFF. The CDR3 DNA is TGTGCCAGTGGGGGGACTGCCCCTTACAATGAGCAGTTCTTC.

The chain uses TRBV28 and TRBJ1-3, with D possibly TRBD1 on 5 matching bases. Germline lookup yields CDR1 MDHEN and CDR2 SYDVKM. Trimming removed 6 bases from V and 4 bases from J, with 10 bases in between. The CDR3 has 13 amino acids. This chain's CDR3 is CASREGVGNTIYF. Written as DNA, the CDR3 is TGTGCCAGCAGAGAAGGGGTCGGAAACACCATATATTTT.

On this clone itself: At one of its ends the junction is not consistent with the germline gene, which may arise from a read error. In the same sample, other DNA sequences code for this CDR3. CDR3 DNA sequence: TGTGCCAGTAGCTCGCGACAGGGGGTAGACGAGCAGTTCTTC. Encoded protein: CASSSRQGVDEQFF. The rearrangement joins TRBV7-6 to TRBJ2-1, with 9 positions matching TRBD1. Germline CDR1 and CDR2: SGHVS and FNYEAQ. CDR3 length: 14 residues.

This chain connects TRBV28 to TRBJ2-7; D call uncertain. CDR1 and CDR2 (germline): MDHEN, SYDVKM. The CDR3 extends over 13 amino acids. V gave up 8 bases and J gave up 0 bases, with 11 bases separating them. In DNA form, the CDR3 reads TGTGCCAGCGGGAAGTCAGCCTCCTACGAGCAGTACTTC. Translating gives CASGKSASYEQYF.

The chain carries TRBV5-1 and TRBJ2-5, with no clear D. The CDR3 runs 15 residues. V gave up 0 bases and J gave up 1 base, with 10 bases separating them. CDR1 and CDR2 from the germline V gene are SGHRS and YFSETQ. The chain's CDR3 is CASSLDGRPQETQYF. The CDR3 nucleotides read TGCGCCAGCAGCTTGGACGGGCGCCCCCAAGAGACCCAGTACTTC.

V gene TRBV6-4 combines with J gene TRBJ2-3; 9 nucleotides agree with TRBD2. With V trimmed by 4 bases and J by 2 bases, 4 bases remained unmatched. In germline, CDR1 is MRHNA, CDR2 SNTAGT. The CDR3 sequence is 15 residues long. Written as DNA, the CDR3 is TGTGCCAGCAGTGCACTAGCGGGCGCCACAGATACGCAGTATTTT. Translating it yields CASSALAGATDTQYF.

This clone was seen a few times. The chain employs TRBV7-7 and TRBJ2-5; 12 bases map to TRBD1. V lost 6 bases, J lost 5 bases, and 7 bases stayed unmatched. Per the germline V gene, CDR1 is SSHAT and CDR2 is FNYEAQ (reference sequence). The length of the CDR3 is 15 residues. CDR3 in DNA: TGTGCCAGCAGTTCCGGGACAGGGGGCAGGGAGACCCAGTACTTC. This gives the protein CASSSGTGGRETQYF. Supplemented by reference TRBV7-7 and TRBJ2-5, the full variable domain reads GAGVSQSPRYKVTKRGQDVTLRCDPISSHATLYWYQQALGQGPEFLTYFNYEAQPDKSGLPSDRFSAERPEGSISTLTIQRTEQRDSAMYRCASSSGTGGRETQYFGPGTRLLVL.

V usage is TRBV5-1 and J usage is TRBJ2-3; D is perhaps TRBD2 (5 bases). CDR1 SGHRS and CDR2 YFSETQ come from the germline V gene. V lost 6 bases and J lost 4, with 12 bases in between. The CDR3 has 13 residues. Here the CDR3 reads CASIPPGADTQYF. Here the CDR3 DNA reads TGCGCCAGCATCCCTCCCGGGGCAGATACGCAGTATTTT.

The CDR3 region is CAWSPSDLYNEQFF. For the CDR3, the DNA is TGTGCCTGGAGCCCTAGCGACCTATACAATGAGCAGTTCTTC. The J gene is TRBJ2-1, the V gene TRBV30; TRBD2 might be the D (6 bases). Germline V gives CDR1 GTSNPN, CDR2 SVGIG (reference sequence). CDR3 length: 14 amino acids. The ends were cut back, 3 bases at V and 4 bases at J, with 13 bases in the middle.

This rearrangement joins TRBV4-2 to TRBJ1-2, with unresolved D. There are 14 residues in the CDR3. The germline CDR1 and CDR2 sequences are LGHNA and YNFKEQ. Trimming cost V 4 bases and J 5 bases, with 14 bases left between them. CDR3 coding DNA: TGTGCCAGCAGCCCAGATTCAGGAGGATATGGCTACACCTTC. It translates to CASSPDSGGYGYTF.

This clone was recorded only once. This chain joins TRBV11-1 and TRBJ2-5; D call uncertain. The CDR3 sequence is 13 residues long. Trimming pared 7 bases from V and 0 bases from J, leaving 9 bases between. Looked up from germline, CDR1 is SGHAT and CDR2 is FQDESV (reference sequence). The CDR3, as DNA: TGTGCCAGCACCCCAGAGTACCAAGAGACCCAGTACTTC. Translated: CASTPEYQETQYF.

This chain links TRBV6-5 with TRBJ1-2; TRBD1 matches at 8 bases. The length of the CDR3 is 13 residues. The germline V gene encodes CDR1 MNHEY and CDR2 SVGAGI. Trimming at V came to 2 bases and at J to 10 bases, leaving 6 bases not matched to a gene. The CDR3 region has the DNA TGTGCCAGCAGTTACCTGACAGGGGACGACTACACCTTC. The encoded protein is CASSYLTGDDYTF.

Ten or more counts support this clone. This sequence joins TRBV19 and TRBJ1-2; D call uncertain. This CDR3 comprises 12 residues. The germline CDR1 and CDR2 sequences are LNHDA and SQIVND (reference sequence). V lost 6 bases, J lost 0 bases, and 5 bases lay in between. The DNA for the CDR3 is TGTGCCAGTAGCGCGACTAACTATGGCTACACCTTC. Translated: CASSATNYGYTF.

Of note for this clone: The sample contains more than one DNA sequence encoding this CDR3. J is TRBJ1-1 and V is TRBV29-1; D ambiguous. The V gene's germline CDR1 is SQVTM and CDR2 ANQGSEA. This CDR3 has 12 residues. V was trimmed by 6 bases and J by 1 base, leaving 9 bases between them. The chain's CDR3 is CSVAPGNTEAFF. The CDR3 DNA follows: TGCAGCGTGGCTCCTGGGAACACTGAAGCTTTCTTT.

This chain links TRBV4-1 with TRBJ2-5; 10 nucleotides agree with TRBD1. Per germline, CDR1 MGHRA and CDR2 YSYEKL. V lost 0 bases, J lost 5 bases, and 3 bases stayed unmatched. This CDR3 comprises 15 residues. For the CDR3, the DNA is TGCGCCAGCAGCCAAGAGACAGGGGGCCTGGAGACCCAGTACTTC. Protein: CASSQETGGLETQYF.

This chain links TRBV9 with TRBJ2-3, with D possibly matching TRBD1 (6 bases). The CDR3 extends over 16 amino acids. Germline loops: CDR1 SGDLS, CDR2 YYNGEE. Trimming cost V 0 bases and J 4 bases, with 15 bases left between them. In nucleotides, the CDR3 is TGTGCCAGCAGCGTAGGGGACACCGAGGGACCAGATACGCAGTATTTT. This translates into CASSVGDTEGPDTQYF.

Turning to this clone: A single base separates this from a much larger clone, so it may be a read error. Other DNA variants within this sample encode the same CDR3. The gene calls are TRBV6-5 and TRBJ2-7; 11 bases map to TRBD1. Unmatched junction bases numbered 2, after V lost 4 bases and J lost 3 bases. The CDR3 contains 14 residues. Germline V gene sequence: CDR1 MNHEY, CDR2 SVGAGI. The CDR3 DNA sequence: TGTGCCAGCAGTTCGGGGACAGGGGGCTACGAGCAGTACTTC. It codes for CASSSGTGGYEQYF.

The chain links TRBV4-1 to TRBJ2-7; either TRBD1 or TRBD2 may fit D (6 bases each). Trimming cost V 4 bases and J 0 bases, with 13 bases left between them. The CDR3 is made up of 15 amino acids. CDR1 is MGHRA and CDR2 is YSYEKL in the germline V gene. CDR3 DNA: TGCGCCAGCAGCCCGAGGGGGGCGTCCTCCTACGAGCAGTACTTC. It translates to CASSPRGASSYEQYF.

Concerning this clone itself: A read error may account for a junction end that differs from germline. The chain uses TRBV7-8 and TRBJ1-4; no clear D gene. Germline lookup yields CDR1 SGHVS and CDR2 FQNEAQ. The CDR3 sequence is 14 residues long. The CDR3 sequence is CASGLEATNEKLFF. CDR3 DNA sequence: TGTGCCAGCGGCTTGGAGGCAACTAATGAAAAACTGTTTTTT. The full variable domain, with the rest looked up from reference TRBV7-8 and TRBJ1-4, is GAGVSQSPRYKVAKRGQDVALRCDPISGHVSLFWYQQALGQGPEFLTYFQNEAQLDKSGLPSDRFFAERPEGSVSTLKIQRTQQEDSAVYLCASGLEATNEKLFFGSGTQLSVL.

CDR3 amino acids: CASSLVWDAGELFF. In DNA, the CDR3 is TGTGCCAGCAGCTTGGTTTGGGACGCCGGGGAGCTGTTTTTT. The chain is built from TRBV5-6 and TRBJ2-2; either TRBD1 or TRBD2 may fit D (5 bases each). The V end was cut by 0 bases, the J end by 6 bases, with 9 bases between. The germline CDR1 and CDR2 sequences are SGHDT and YYEEEE. The CDR3 runs 14 residues.

The V call is TRBV28, the J call TRBJ1-5; D gene unclear. Germline CDR1 reads MDHEN; CDR2 reads SYDVKM. The CDR3 is made up of 11 amino acids. V was trimmed by 4 bases and J by 9 bases, leaving 7 bases between them. CDR3 nucleotides: TGTGCCAGCAGTTCCGTGGCGCCCCAGCATTTT. This codes for CASSSVAPQHF.

The J gene is TRBJ2-7, the V gene TRBV28; D not resolved. CDR3 length equals 13 residues. V was pared by 7 bases and J by 7 bases, with 17 bases between. CDR1 is MDHEN, CDR2 SYDVKM, per germline. The CDR3 spells CASTNTEVWEQYF. Here the CDR3 DNA reads TGTGCCAGCACCAATACTGAGGTGTGGGAGCAGTACTTC.